This TCR beta chain was sequenced in a study of T-cell reconstitution after alpha-beta-depleted transplantation in children. A few counts support this clonotype. It was with unique molecular identifiers that the TCRbeta library was prepared. TCRdb fed the PCR reads into MiXCR, producing one record per CDR3 protein. The sample yields roughly 300,000 distinct CDR3 sequences, about 9.9% seen once. This CDR3 spans 16 amino acids. V shed 3 bases, J shed 2 bases, and the junction held 10 bases outside the gene matches. Sample: peripheral blood, taken 180 days after TCRalphabeta/CD19-depleted stem cell transplant. This chain joins TRBV12-3 or TRBV12-4 and TRBJ2-7; 7 bases are a match to TRBD2. This clonotype originated in a male patient between 2 and 15 years old who had a stem cell transplant for chronic granulomatous disease, so the T cells may come from the graft donor. CDR3 loop: CASSFWSGKITYEQYF. DNA of the CDR3: TGTGCCAGCAGTTTTTGGAGCGGGAAGATCACCTACGAGCAGTACTTC.